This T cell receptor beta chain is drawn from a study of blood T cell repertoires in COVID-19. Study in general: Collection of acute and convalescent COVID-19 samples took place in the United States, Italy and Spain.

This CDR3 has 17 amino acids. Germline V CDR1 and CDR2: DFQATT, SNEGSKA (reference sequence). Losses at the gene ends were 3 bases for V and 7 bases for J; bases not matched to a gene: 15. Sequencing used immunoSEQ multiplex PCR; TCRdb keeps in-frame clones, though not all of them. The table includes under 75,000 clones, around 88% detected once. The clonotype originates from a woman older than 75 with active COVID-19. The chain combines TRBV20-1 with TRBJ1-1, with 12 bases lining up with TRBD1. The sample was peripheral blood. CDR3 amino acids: CSASSPAGRDRGHEAFF. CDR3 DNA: TGCAGTGCTAGTTCCCCGGCCGGCCGGGACAGGGGGCATGAAGCTTTCTTT.